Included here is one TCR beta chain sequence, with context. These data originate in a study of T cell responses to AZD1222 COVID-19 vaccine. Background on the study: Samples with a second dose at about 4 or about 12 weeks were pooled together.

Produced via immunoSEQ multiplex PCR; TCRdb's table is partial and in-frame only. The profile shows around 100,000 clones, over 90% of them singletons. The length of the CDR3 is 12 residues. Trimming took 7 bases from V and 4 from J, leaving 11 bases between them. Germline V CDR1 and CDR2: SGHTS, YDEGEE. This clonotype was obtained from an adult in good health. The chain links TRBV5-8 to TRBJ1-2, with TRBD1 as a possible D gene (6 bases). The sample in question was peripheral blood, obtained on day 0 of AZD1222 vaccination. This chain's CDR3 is CASWGGPYGYTF. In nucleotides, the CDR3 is TGTGCCAGCTGGGGGGGGCCCTATGGCTACACCTTC.